This T cell receptor (beta chain) was identified in a study of CD8+ T cells in alopecia areata. V lost 4 bases and J 0 bases, leaving 9 bases between the germline ends. The CDR3 sequence is 14 residues long. CDR1 and CDR2 from the germline V gene are GTSNPN and SVGIG (reference sequence). RNA extraction and reverse transcription yielded cDNA as sequencing template. The repertoire was sequenced with immunoSEQ multiplex PCR; TCRdb's copy has only in-frame clones and lacks some. The sample includes tens of thousands of clones, approximately 61% seen only once; the top ten take approximately 17%. CD4+ and CD8+ T cells were sorted from PBMCs.

The sequence derives from a human donor with alopecia areata. Sequenced here: CD8+ T cells sorted from blood, sampled at week 0. The gene calls are TRBV30 and TRBJ2-2, with D hard to call. The CDR3 DNA reads as TGTGCCTGGATCTTAAGTTCGAACACCGGGGAGCTGTTTTTT. Translated: CAWILSSNTGELFF.